This record covers a single TCR beta chain. These data originate in a study of blood T cell repertoires in COVID-19. Looking at the study overall: Donors in the United States, Italy and Spain gave samples during acute or convalescent COVID-19. T cells, B-cell-depleted T cells, or PBMCs supplied cDNA or gDNA.

Original methodology: Quantification of nucleated cells was approximated via reference gene primer amplification. Assay used: immunoSEQ multiplex PCR; TCRdb lists only in-frame clones, some missing. The DNA was the basis for D and trimming; V, J and clone size are from that table. The sample holds about 90,000 clones, 89% seen once. Germline V gives CDR1 MNHNS, CDR2 SASEGT. The CDR3 covers 12 residues. The V end lost 1 base, the J end lost 5 bases, and 5 bases lay between the germline ends. This chain uses TRBV6-1 with TRBJ1-2; D ambiguous. Sequencing was done on a sample of peripheral blood. This TCR was sampled from a woman aged 70-85 years with acute or convalescent COVID-19. DNA for the CDR3: TGTGCCAGCAGTGAAGTCCCGTATGGCTACACCTTC. Its translation is CASSEVPYGYTF.